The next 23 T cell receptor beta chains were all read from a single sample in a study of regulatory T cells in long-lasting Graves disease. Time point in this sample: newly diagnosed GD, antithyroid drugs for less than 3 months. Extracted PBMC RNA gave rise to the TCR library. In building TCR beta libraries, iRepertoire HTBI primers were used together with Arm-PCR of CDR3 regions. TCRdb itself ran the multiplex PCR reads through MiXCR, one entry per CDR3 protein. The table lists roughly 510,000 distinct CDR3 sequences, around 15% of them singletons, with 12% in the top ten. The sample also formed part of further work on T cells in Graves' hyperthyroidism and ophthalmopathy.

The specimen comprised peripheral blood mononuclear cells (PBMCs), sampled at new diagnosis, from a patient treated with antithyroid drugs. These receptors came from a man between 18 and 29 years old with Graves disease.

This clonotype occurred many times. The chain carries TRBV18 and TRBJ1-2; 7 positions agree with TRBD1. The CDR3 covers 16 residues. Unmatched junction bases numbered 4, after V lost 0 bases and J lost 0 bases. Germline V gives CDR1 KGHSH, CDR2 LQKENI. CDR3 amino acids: CASSPPGQQANYGYTF. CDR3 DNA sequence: TGTGCCAGCTCACCACCGGGACAGCAAGCTAACTATGGCTACACCTTC.

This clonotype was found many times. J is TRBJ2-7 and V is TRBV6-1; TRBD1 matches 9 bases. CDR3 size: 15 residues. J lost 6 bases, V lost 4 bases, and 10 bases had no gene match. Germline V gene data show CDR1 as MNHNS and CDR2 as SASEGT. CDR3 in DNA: TGTGCCAGCAGTGTGGGGACAGGGAATAGAGGCGAGCAGTACTTC. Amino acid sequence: CASSVGTGNRGEQYF.

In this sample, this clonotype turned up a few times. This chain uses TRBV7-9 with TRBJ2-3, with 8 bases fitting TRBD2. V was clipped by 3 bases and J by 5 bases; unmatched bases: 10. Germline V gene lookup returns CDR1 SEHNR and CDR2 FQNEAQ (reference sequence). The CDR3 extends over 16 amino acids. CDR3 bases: TGTGCCAGCAGCTTTTTCTCGGGAGGGCCGAGAGATACGCAGTATTTT. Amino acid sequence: CASSFFSGGPRDTQYF.

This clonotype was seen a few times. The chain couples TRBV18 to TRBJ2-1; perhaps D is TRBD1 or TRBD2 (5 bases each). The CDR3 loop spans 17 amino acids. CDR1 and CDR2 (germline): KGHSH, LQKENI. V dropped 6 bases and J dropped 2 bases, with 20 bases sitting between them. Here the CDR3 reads CASSQRDGTGTYNEQFF. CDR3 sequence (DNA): TGTGCCAGCTCTCAACGTGACGGGACCGGGACCTACAATGAGCAGTTCTTC.

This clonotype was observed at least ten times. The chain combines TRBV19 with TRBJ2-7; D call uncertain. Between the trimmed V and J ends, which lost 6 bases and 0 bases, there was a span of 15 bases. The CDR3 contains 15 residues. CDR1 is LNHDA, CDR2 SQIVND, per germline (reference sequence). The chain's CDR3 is CASSVKGASSYEQYF. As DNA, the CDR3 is TGTGCCAGTAGCGTCAAGGGTGCGAGCTCCTACGAGCAGTACTTC.

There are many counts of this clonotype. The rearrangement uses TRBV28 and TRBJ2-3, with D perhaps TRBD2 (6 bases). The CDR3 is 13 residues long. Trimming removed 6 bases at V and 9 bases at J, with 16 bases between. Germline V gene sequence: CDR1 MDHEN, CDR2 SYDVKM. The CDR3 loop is CASSPVRAGTQYF. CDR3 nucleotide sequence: TGTGCCAGCAGCCCCGTTCGGGCGGGAACGCAGTATTTT.

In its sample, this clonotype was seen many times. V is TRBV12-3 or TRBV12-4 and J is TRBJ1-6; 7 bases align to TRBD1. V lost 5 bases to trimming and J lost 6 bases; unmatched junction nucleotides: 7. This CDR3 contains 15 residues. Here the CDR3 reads CASSPQGTANSPLHF. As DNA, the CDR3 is TGTGCCAGCAGTCCCCAAGGGACAGCTAATTCACCCCTCCACTTT.

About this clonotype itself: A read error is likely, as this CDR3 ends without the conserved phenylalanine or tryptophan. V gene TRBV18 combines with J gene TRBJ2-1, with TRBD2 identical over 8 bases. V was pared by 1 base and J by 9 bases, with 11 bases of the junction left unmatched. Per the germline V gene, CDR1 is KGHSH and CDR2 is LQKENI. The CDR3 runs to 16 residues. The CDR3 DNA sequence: TGTGCCAGCTCACCACAAGTTAGCGGGATGCTCGGTGAGCAGTTCCTC. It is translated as CASSPQVSGMLGEQFL.

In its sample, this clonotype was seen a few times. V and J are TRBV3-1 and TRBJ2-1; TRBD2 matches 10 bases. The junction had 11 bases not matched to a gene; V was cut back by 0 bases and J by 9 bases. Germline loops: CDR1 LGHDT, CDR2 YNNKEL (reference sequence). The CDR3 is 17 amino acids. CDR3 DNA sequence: TGTGCCAGCAGCCAAGATCGGCGGCTAGCGGGGGCGGGTGAGCAGTTCTTC. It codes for CASSQDRRLAGAGEQFF.

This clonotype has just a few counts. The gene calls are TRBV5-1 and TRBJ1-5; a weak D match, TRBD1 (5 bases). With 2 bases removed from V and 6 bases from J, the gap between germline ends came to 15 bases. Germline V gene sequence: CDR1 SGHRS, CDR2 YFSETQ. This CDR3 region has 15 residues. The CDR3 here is CASSFTGQGGQPQHF. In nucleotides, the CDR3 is TGCGCCAGCAGCTTCACCGGCCAGGGCGGTCAGCCCCAGCATTTT.

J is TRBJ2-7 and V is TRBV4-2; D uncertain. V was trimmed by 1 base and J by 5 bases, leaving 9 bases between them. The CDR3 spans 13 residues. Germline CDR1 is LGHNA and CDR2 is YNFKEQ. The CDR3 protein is CASSQAPSDEQYF. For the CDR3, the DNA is TGTGCCAGCAGCCAAGCCCCCTCTGACGAGCAGTACTTC.

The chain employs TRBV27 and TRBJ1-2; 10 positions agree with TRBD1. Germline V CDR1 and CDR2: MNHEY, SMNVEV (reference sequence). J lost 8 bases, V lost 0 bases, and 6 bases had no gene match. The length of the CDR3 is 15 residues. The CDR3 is CASSLSTGGAGGYTF. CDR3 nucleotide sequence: TGTGCCAGCAGTTTATCGACAGGGGGCGCGGGCGGCTACACCTTC.

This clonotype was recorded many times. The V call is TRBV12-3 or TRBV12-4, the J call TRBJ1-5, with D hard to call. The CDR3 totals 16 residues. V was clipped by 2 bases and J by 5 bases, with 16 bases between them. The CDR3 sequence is CASSLMVFGSDQPQHF. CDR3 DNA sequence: TGTGCCAGCAGTTTAATGGTCTTTGGGTCAGATCAGCCCCAGCATTTT.

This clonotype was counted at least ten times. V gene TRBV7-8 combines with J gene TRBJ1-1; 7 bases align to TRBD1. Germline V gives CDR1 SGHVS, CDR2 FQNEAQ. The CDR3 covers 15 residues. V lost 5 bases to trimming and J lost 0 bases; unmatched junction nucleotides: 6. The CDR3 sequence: CASSAEGALNTEAFF. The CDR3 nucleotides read TGTGCCAGCAGCGCAGAGGGGGCCCTGAACACTGAAGCTTTCTTT.

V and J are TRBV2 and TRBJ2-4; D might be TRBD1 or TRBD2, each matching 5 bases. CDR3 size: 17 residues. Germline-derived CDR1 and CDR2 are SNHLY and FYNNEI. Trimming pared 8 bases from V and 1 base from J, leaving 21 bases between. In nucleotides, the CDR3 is TGTGCCAGCGAGGGGCTAGCCCTTGTCTCTGCCAAAAACATTCAGTACTTC. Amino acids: CASEGLALVSAKNIQYF.

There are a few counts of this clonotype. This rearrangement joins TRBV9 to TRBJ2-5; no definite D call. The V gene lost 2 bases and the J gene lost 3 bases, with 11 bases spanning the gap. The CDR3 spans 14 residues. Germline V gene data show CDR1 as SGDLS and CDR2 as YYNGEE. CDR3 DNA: TGTGCCAGCAGCGTGTCGGATATCAAAGAGACCCAGTACTTC. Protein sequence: CASSVSDIKETQYF.

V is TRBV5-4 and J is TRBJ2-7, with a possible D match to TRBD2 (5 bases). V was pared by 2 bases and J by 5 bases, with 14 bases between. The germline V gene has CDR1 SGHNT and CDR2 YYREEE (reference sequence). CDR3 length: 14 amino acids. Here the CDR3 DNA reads TGTGCCAGCAGCTTCGCTAGCTATGAAGACGAGCAGTACTTC. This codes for CASSFASYEDEQYF.

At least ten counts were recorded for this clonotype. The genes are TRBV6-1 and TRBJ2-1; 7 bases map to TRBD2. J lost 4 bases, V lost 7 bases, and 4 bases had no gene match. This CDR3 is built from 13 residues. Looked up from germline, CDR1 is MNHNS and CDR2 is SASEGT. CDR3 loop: CASTSGGYNEQFF. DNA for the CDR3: TGTGCCAGCACGTCGGGAGGATACAATGAGCAGTTCTTC.

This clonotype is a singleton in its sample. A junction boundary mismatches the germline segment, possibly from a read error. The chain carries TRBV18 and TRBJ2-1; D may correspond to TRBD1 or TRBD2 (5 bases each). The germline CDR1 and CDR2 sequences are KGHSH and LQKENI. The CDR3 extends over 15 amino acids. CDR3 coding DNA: TGCCCCAGCTCACCACGGGACGTATCCTACAATGAGCAGTTCTTC. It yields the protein CPSSPRDVSYNEQFF.

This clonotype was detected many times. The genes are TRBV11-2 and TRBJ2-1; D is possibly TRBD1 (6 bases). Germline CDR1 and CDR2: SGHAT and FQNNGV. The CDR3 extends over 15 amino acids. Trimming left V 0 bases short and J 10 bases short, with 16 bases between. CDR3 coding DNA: TGTGCCAGCAGCTTAGATCGAAGTACAGGGTCGGAGCAGTTCTTC. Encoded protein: CASSLDRSTGSEQFF.

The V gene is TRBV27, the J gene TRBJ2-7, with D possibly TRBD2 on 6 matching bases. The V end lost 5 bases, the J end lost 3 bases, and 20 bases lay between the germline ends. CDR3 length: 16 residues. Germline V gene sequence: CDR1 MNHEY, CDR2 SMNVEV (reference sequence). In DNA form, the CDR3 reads TGTGCCAGCAGTCCCCTGAAGGTAGCGGCTGGCTACGAGCAGTACTTC. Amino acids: CASSPLKVAAGYEQYF.

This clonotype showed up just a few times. DNA for the CDR3: TGCAGTGCTAGACCGGGACTATTTGAGCAGTTCTTC. This encodes CSARPGLFEQFF. The rearrangement links TRBV20-1 to TRBJ2-1, with 7 bases lining up with TRBD2. Trimming cost V 2 bases and J 9 bases; bases outside gene matches: 4. The CDR3 is 12 amino acids. The germline gives CDR1 DFQATT, CDR2 SNEGSKA (reference sequence).

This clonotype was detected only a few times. The CDR3 DNA is TGTGCCAGCGCCGGTGGGGGCACGGAGACCCAGTACTTC. Translating gives CASAGGGTETQYF. The rearrangement links TRBV11-2 to TRBJ2-5; D may be TRBD1 (6 bases). The CDR3 extends over 13 amino acids. Trimming cost V 8 bases and J 5 bases, with 15 bases left between them. Per the germline V gene, CDR1 is SGHAT and CDR2 is FQNNGV.